This TCR beta chain comes out of a study of post-analysis software for immune sequencing data. Study-wide results and caveats: In patients, TRBV5-6, TRBV5-1 and TRBV20-1 belonged to five or six TRBV segments found more frequently than in controls.

Unique molecular identifiers featured in each of the TCR beta cDNA libraries. TCRdb passed the PCR reads through MiXCR, listing each CDR3 protein once. The sample has about 170,000 distinct CDR3 sequences, approximately 28% seen once; the top ten hold approximately 1.6%. Concerning this clonotype: Its antigen is undetermined.

V was pared by 11 bases and J by 9 bases, with 16 bases between. Germline lookup yields CDR1 MNHNY and CDR2 SVGAGI (reference sequence). The CDR3 length is 11 residues. The sample consisted of blood. The TCR was taken from a girl aged 10 to 17 with multiple sclerosis. This chain joins TRBV6-6 and TRBJ1-2, with D unresolved. CDR3 DNA: TGTGCCGCTCAGGAGGCTCCGAGCTACACCTTC. As protein: CAAQEAPSYTF.